What follows is one TCR beta chain and its context. Its target is not known. Quantitative barcoded 5'-RACE was used to prepare TCR beta libraries. TCRdb reanalysed the 5' RACE reads using MiXCR and keeps one entry per CDR3 protein. This table has 290,000 or so distinct CDR3 sequences, under 25% appearing once. This sample is drawn from a study of CD8 T cells in ankylosing spondylitis. Overall study findings and caveats: Within matched ankylosing spondylitis synovial fluid, disease-linked clones were reportedly significantly enriched. Disease-linked clones, CD8+, were relatively rare in peripheral blood.

V lost 6 bases and J lost 4; bases outside the gene matches: 8. CDR3 length equals 15 residues. CDR1 and CDR2 from the germline V gene are MNHNS and SASEGT. Source material: blood, either unsorted or a sorted T cell fraction (not recorded which). The sequence came from a female donor with ankylosing spondylitis or in good health (not recorded which). The genes are TRBV6-1 and TRBJ2-1, with 8 bases that match TRBD1. CDR3 sequence: CASRKPTGAYNEQFF. CDR3 nucleotides: TGTGCCAGCAGGAAACCGACAGGGGCGTACAATGAGCAGTTCTTC.